This TCR beta chain emerged from a study of early T cells in non-severe SARS-CoV-2 infection (TCRdb year 2021). Describing the broader study: TCR sequencing used bulk RNA from unsorted whole blood, so alpha and beta chains could not be paired. Broad study findings and their caveats: VDJdb matching was skewed toward anti-spike CD8 responses, so virus-specific expansions were likely underestimated and private and CD4 specificities were missed.

This was a case-control study nested in a cohort of healthcare workers in London, UK, who had nasopharyngeal swab PCR tests and blood samples taken every week. Between 23 and 31 March 2020, the week of the UK lockdown, healthcare workers were enrolled and then followed up weekly for as long as 16 weeks. The method behind the library was 5' RACE. The instrument given in TCRdb is NextSeq 500. In the TCR library protocol, unique molecular identifiers were attached to individual cDNA molecules to correct for PCR bias and sequencing error. Sequencing covered both TCR alpha and beta chains, and within each sample the abundances of alpha and beta sequences were tightly co-correlated. The paper's data handling went like this. Decombinator V4 was used to perform V gene, J gene and CDR3 annotation of TCR sequences. TCRs were defined as expanded if a significant change between any two time points was detected under a Poisson model with p below 0.0001. Abundances of TCRs were expressed as counts per million after normalisation to the total number of TCRs sequenced in each sample. A search of VDJdb, accessed on 1 November 2021, was run for TCRs annotated to CMV, EBV and SARS-CoV-2, with TCRs annotated for multiple antigens excluded. TCRdb applied fastp at Q25 and MiXCR to the public reads, then kept only in-frame beta chains. For every CDR3 protein sequence, its rows merge into one entry that carries the most common genes and DNA. The V and J calls shown here were made by TCRdb, not taken from the authors' results. The sample records tens of thousands of distinct CDR3 sequences, 23% of which are singletons. The ten largest account for about 4.6% of the sample.

This clonotype was counted ten times or more. What antigen it recognizes has not been identified. No much larger clonotype is one base removed from it; base qualities were not supplied. The sample was whole blood, taken at baseline. This TCR came from an adult who was a healthcare worker with PCR-confirmed SARS-CoV-2 infection or an uninfected control (not recorded which).

The bases read TGTGCCAGCAGTTTAACAGGCCCCCGCTCCTATAATTCACCCCTCCACTTT. Translated, it reads CASSLTGPRSYNSPLHF. The chain uses TRBV27 and TRBJ1-6; TRBD1 could be the D gene, as 5 bases match. The junction carries 11 bases between V and J, which are trimmed by 2 bases and 0 bases respectively. For CDR1 and CDR2, the germline V gene (reference sequence) lists MNHEY and SMNVEV. Inclusive of the bounding cysteine and phenylalanine, the CDR3 is 17 residues long. The sequence is cut down to CDR3 DNA, 51 bases in frame from base 1.